This T cell receptor beta chain was sequenced during a study of T cell responses to AZD1222 COVID-19 vaccine. General study points: Reports indicate that nearly half of spike-specific TCRs are directed at unmutated variant regions. Repertoires were obtained only post-peak T cell response. Clonal diversity may have been underestimated in mostly white British donors.

Using immunoSEQ multiplex PCR, the repertoire was profiled, and TCRdb retains in-frame clones only, with some absent. Of about 79,000 clones listed, approximately 90% are singletons. Germline V gene lookup returns CDR1 MNHNS and CDR2 SASEGT. Trimming pared 2 bases from V and 7 bases from J, leaving 12 bases between. CDR3 length: 14 amino acids. About this clone itself: The antigen is unknown.

The gene calls are TRBV6-1 and TRBJ1-5, with unresolved D. This clonotype was obtained from an adult in good health. The starting material was peripheral blood, obtained on day 0 of MenACWY control vaccination. The CDR3 region has the DNA TGTGCCAGCAGTGAATCAGGAGGAGGGCAGCCCCAGCATTTT. Its translation: CASSESGGGQPQHF.